A single sample gave rise to the 5 T cell receptor beta chains below, sequenced in a study of vaccination and CD4 T cells after COVID-19. At the Johns Hopkins FTIC core, DNA taken from cultured CD4+ T cells was sequenced by way of the Oncomine TCR Beta short-read assay. TCRdb ran MiXCR on the PCR reads and lists one entry per CDR3 protein. The data contain 8,000 to 9,500 distinct CDR3 sequences, approximately 56% of them singletons. Their specific antigens are unknown. Described treatment: roughly ten-day PBMC culture with coronavirus spike peptide pools or control peptides (ViraFEST assay). The specimen comprised cultured CD4+ T cells from blood, sampled after SARS-CoV-2 vaccination. These receptors all stem from a human donor with COVID-19.

This chain links TRBV20-1 with TRBJ2-5; 13 positions agree with TRBD2. This CDR3 has 16 amino acids. The J segment lost 2 bases and the V segment lost 4 bases, leaving 7 bases of the junction unmatched. Germline CDR1 DFQATT, CDR2 SNEGSKA (reference sequence). The CDR3 nucleotides are TGCAGTGCTATCCGACTAGCGGGGGGTTATCAAGAGACCCAGTACTTC. Residues: CSAIRLAGGYQETQYF.

The chain carries TRBV14 and TRBJ1-2, with 9 bases fitting TRBD1. Trimming removed 4 bases from V and 4 bases from J; junction bases left unmatched: 10. The CDR3 consists of 16 residues. In germline, CDR1 is SGHDN, CDR2 FVKESK. The CDR3 loop reads CASSLAGTGIAYGYTF. In DNA, the CDR3 is TGTGCCAGCAGCCTCGCCGGGACAGGGATTGCCTATGGCTACACCTTC. Variable domain in full (rest from reference TRBV14 and TRBJ1-2): EAGVTQFPSHSVIEKGQTVTLRCDPISGHDNLYWYRRVMGKEIKFLLHFVKESKQDESGMPNNRFLAERTGGTYSTLKVQPAELEDSGVYFCASSLAGTGIAYGYTFGSGTRLTVV.

The chain combines TRBV18 with TRBJ2-3; D tentatively reads TRBD1 or TRBD2 (5 bases each). The CDR3 loop spans 15 amino acids. The V gene lost 3 bases and the J gene lost 4 bases, with 14 bases spanning the gap. Looked up from germline, CDR1 is KGHSH and CDR2 is LQKENI. The CDR3 loop reads CASSPVLGVSDTQYF. CDR3 DNA sequence: TGTGCCAGCTCACCGGTACTAGGGGTGTCAGATACGCAGTATTTT.

The J gene is TRBJ1-3, the V gene TRBV19; 8 positions agree with TRBD1. J gave up 0 bases and V 5 bases, and 3 bases lay outside the gene matches. The CDR3 sequence is 15 residues long. CDR1 LNHDA and CDR2 SQIVND come from the germline V gene (reference sequence). The CDR3 bases are TGTGCCAGTAGTGGACAGGGTAGCTCTGGAAACACCATATATTTT. Its protein is CASSGQGSSGNTIYF.

This chain links TRBV7-6 with TRBJ2-3; D unclear. The J call may be incorrect, as the DNA end agrees better with TRBJ1-5. This CDR3 spans 14 amino acids. Germline V lookup: CDR1 SGHVS, CDR2 FNYEAQ. CDR3 in DNA: TGTGCCAGCAGCTTAGCGTCCGGCACAGATACGCAGCATTTT. Its protein is CASSLASGTDTQHF.